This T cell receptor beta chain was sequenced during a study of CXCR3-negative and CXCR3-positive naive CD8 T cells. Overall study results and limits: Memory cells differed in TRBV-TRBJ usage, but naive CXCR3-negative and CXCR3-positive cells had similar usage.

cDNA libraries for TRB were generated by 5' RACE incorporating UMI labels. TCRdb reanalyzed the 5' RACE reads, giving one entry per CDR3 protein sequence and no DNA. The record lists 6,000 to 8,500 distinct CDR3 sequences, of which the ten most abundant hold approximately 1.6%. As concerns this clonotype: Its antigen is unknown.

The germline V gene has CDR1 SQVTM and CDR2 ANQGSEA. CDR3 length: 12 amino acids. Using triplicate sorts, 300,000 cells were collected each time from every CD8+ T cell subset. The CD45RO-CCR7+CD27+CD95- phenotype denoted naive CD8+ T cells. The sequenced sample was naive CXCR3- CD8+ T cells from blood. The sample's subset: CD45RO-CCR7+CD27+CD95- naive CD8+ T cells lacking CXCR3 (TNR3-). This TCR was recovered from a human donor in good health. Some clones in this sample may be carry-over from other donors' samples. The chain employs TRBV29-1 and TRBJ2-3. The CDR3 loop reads CSVVLRTDTQYF.